This T cell receptor beta chain comes out of a study of blood T cell repertoires in COVID-19. Participant reports of clinical history set cohort assignment. Among Cohort 3 donors, those recovered had two negative PCRs, clearance, or symptom resolution. TCRdb's copy holds only in-frame clones and misses some; the assay was immunoSEQ multiplex PCR. Among some 130,000 clones listed, around 86% were seen once. This CDR3 is built from 16 residues. V was shortened by 5 bases and J by 1 base, with 17 bases between the two germline ends. Germline loops: CDR1 SGHAT, CDR2 FQNNGV. Sequenced material: PBMCs or T cells enriched from blood (not recorded which). The gene calls are TRBV11-2 and TRBJ1-1, with D perhaps matching TRBD1 (6 bases). The sequence came from a man aged 45-65 years who had recovered from COVID-19. The CDR3 here is CASSETGTRPNTEAFF. CDR3 DNA sequence: TGTGCCAGCAGCGAAACAGGGACAAGGCCGAACACTGAAGCTTTCTTT. The full variable domain, with the rest looked up from reference TRBV11-2 and TRBJ1-1, is EAGVAQSPRYKIIEKRQSVAFWCNPISGHATLYWYQQILGQGPKLLIQFQNNGVVDDSQLPKDRFSAERLKGVDSTLKIQPAKLEDSAVYLCASSETGTRPNTEAFFGQGTRLTVV.